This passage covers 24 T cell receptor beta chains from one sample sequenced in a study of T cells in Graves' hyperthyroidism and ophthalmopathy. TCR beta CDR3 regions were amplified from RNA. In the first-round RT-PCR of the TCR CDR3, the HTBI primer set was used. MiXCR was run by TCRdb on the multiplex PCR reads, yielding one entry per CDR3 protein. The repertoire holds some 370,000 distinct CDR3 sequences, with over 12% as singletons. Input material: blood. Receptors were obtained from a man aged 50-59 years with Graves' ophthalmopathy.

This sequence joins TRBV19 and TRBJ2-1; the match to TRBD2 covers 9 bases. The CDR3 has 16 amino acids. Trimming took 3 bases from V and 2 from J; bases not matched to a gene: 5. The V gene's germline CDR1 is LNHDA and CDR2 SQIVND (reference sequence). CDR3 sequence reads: CASSILAGSTYNEQFF. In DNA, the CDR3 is TGTGCCAGTAGTATCCTAGCGGGATCTACCTACAATGAGCAGTTCTTC.

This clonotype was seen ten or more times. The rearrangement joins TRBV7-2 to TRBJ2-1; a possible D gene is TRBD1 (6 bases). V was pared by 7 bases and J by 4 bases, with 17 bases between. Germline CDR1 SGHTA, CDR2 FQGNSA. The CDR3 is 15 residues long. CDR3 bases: TGTGCCAGCACCAAGACGGGGACACCATACAATGAGCAGTTCTTC. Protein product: CASTKTGTPYNEQFF.

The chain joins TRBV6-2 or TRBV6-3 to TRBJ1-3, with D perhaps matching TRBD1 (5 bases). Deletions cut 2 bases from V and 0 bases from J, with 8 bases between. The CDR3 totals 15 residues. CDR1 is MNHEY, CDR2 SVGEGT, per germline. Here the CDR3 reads CASSYDSISGNTIYF. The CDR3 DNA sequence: TGTGCCAGCAGTTACGACAGCATCTCTGGAAACACCATATATTTT.

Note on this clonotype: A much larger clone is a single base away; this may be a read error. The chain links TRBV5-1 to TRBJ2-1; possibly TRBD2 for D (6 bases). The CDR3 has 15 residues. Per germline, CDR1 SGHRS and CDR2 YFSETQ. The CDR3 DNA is TGCGCCAGCACCCCAGGAGGGAGTAAGTACAATGAGCAGTCCTTC. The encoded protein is CASTPGGSKYNEQSF.

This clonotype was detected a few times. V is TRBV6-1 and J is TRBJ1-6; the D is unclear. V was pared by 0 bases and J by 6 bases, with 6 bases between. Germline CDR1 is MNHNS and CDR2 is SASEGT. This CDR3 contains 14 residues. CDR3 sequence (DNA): TGTGCCAGCAGTGAAGCCAGCTTTAATTCACCCCTCCACTTT. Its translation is CASSEASFNSPLHF.

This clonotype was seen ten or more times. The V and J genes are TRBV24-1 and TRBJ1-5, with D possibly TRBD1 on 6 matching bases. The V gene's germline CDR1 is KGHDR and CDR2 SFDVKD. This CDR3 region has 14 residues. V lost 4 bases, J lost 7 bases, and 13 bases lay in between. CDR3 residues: CATSDTGIGQPQHF. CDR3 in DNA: TGTGCCACCAGTGACACAGGGATCGGGCAGCCCCAGCATTTT.

CDR3 sequence reads: CASRRQGFQPQHF. Here the CDR3 DNA reads TGCGCCAGCAGGCGACAGGGTTTTCAGCCCCAGCATTTT. The chain recombines TRBV5-1 with TRBJ1-5, with 7 bases matching TRBD1. The V gene's germline CDR1 is SGHRS and CDR2 YFSETQ. The junction had 5 bases not matched to a gene; V was cut back by 5 bases and J by 6 bases. The CDR3 extends over 13 amino acids.

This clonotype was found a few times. CDR3 DNA: TGTGCCAGCAGCTTTGTACTAGCGGGAGATCACATTCAGTACTTC. The encoded protein is CASSFVLAGDHIQYF. The gene calls are TRBV5-5 and TRBJ2-4; TRBD2 agrees at 11 bases. The CDR3 contains 15 residues. Germline V gene sequence: CDR1 SGHKS, CDR2 YYEKEE (reference sequence). Losses at the gene ends were 2 bases for V and 8 bases for J; bases not matched to a gene: 6. The entire variable domain, with the rest obtained from reference TRBV5-5 and TRBJ2-4, is as follows: DAGVTQSPTHLIKTRGQQVTLRCSPISGHKSVSWYQQVLGQGPQFIFQYYEKEERGRGNFPDRFSARQFPNYSSELNVNALLLGDSALYLCASSFVLAGDHIQYFGAGTRLSVL.

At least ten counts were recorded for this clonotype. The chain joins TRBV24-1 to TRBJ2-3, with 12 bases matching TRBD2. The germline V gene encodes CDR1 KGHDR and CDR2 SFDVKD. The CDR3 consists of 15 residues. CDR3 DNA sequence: TGTGCTTCTAGCGGGAGGGCCGGTCCCACAGATACGCAGTATTTT. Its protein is CASSGRAGPTDTQYF.

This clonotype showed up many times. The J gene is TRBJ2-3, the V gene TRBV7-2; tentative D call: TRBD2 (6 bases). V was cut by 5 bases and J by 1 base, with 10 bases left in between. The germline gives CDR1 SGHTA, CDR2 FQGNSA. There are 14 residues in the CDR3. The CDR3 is CASSNRLGTDTQYF. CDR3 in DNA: TGTGCCAGCAGCAACAGACTAGGCACAGATACGCAGTATTTT.

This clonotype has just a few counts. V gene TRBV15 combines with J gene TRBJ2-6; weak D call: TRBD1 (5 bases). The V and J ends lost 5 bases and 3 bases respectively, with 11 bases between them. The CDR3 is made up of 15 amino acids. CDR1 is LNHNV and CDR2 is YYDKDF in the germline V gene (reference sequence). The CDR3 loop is CATSGAIGGANVLTF. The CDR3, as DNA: TGTGCCACCAGCGGGGCTATCGGTGGGGCCAACGTCCTGACTTTC.

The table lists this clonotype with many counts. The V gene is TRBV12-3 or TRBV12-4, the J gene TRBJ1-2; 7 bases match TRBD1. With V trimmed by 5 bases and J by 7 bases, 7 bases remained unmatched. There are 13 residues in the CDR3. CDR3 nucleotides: TGTGCCAGCAGTCCCACAGGGGCAGGTGGCTACACCTTC. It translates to CASSPTGAGGYTF.

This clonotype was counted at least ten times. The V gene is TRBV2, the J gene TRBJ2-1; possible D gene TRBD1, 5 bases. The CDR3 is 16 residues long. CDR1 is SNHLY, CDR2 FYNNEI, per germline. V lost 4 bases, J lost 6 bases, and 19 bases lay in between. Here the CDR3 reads CASSVQRTLSGNEQFF. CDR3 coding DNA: TGTGCCAGCAGTGTGCAACGGACACTCTCGGGCAATGAGCAGTTCTTC.

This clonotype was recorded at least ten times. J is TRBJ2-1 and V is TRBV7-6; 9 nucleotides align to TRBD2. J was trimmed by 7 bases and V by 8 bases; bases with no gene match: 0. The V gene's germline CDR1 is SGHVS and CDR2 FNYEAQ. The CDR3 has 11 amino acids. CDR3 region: CASAGGNEQFF. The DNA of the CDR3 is TGTGCCAGCGCGGGGGGGAATGAGCAGTTCTTC.

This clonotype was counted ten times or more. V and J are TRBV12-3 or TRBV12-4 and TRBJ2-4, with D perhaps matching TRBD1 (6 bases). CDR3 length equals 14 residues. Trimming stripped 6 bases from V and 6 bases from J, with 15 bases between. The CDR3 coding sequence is TGTGCCAGCAGCAGTCGGGTACAGGGAAACATTCAGTACTTC. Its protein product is CASSSRVQGNIQYF.

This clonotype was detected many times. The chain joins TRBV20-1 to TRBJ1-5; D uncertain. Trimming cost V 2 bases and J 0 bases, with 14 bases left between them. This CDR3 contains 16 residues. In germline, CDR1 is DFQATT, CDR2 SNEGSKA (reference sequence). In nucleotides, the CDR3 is TGCAGTGCTAGAAGATATAATGAGGATAGCAATCAGCCCCAGCATTTT. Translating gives CSARRYNEDSNQPQHF.

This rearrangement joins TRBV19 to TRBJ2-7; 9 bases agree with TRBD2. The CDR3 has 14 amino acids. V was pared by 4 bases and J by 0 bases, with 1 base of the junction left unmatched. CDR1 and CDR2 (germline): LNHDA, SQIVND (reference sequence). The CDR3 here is CASSNSGSSYEQYF. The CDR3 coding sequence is TGTGCCAGTAGTAATAGCGGGAGCTCCTACGAGCAGTACTTC.

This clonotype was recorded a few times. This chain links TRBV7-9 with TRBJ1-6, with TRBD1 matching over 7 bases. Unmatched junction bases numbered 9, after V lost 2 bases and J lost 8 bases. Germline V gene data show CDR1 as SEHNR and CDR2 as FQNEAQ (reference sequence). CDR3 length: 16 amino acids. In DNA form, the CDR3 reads TGTGCCAGCAGCTTAACTGTTGGCAGGGGGGATTCACCCCTCCACTTT. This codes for CASSLTVGRGDSPLHF.

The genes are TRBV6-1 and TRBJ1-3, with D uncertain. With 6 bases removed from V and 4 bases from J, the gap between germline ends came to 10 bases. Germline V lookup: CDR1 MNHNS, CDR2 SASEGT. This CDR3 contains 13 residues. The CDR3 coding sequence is TGTGCCAGCAGACTAGGATTGGGAAACACCATATATTTT. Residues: CASRLGLGNTIYF.

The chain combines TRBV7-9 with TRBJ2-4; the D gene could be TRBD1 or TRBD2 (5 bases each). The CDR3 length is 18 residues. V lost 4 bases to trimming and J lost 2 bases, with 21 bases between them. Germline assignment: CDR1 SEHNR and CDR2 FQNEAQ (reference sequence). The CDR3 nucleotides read TGTGCCAGCAGCTCCACCGGTGGGGGAATCGGGACCAAAAACATTCAGTACTTC. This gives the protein CASSSTGGGIGTKNIQYF.

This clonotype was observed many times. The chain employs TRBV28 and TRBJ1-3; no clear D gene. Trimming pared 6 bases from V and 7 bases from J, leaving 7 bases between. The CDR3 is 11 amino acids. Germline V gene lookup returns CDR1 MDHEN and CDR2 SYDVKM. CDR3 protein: CASSRPNTIYF. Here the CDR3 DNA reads TGTGCCAGCAGCCGCCCGAACACCATATATTTT.

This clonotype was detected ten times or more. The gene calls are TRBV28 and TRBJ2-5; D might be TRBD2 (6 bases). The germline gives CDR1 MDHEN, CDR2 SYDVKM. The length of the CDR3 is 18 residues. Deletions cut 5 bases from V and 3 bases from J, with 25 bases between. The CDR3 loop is CASSLPDGGTSREETQYF. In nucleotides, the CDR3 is TGTGCCAGCAGTCTACCCGATGGCGGGACGAGTCGGGAAGAGACCCAGTACTTC. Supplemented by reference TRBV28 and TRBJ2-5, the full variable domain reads DVKVTQSSRYLVKRTGEKVFLECVQDMDHENMFWYRQDPGLGLRLIYFSYDVKMKEKGDIPEGYSVSREKKERFSLILESASTNQTSMYLCASSLPDGGTSREETQYFGPGTRLLVL.

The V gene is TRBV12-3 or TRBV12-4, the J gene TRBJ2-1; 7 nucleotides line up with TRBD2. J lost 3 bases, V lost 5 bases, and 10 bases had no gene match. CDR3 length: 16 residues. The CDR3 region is CASSMLLARDYNEQFF. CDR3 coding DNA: TGTGCCAGCAGTATGTTACTAGCGCGGGACTACAATGAGCAGTTCTTC.

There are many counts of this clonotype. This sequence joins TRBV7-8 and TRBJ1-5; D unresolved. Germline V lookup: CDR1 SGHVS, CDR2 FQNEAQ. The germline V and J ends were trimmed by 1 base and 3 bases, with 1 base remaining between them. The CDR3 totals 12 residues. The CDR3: CASSLVNQPQHF. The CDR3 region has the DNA TGTGCCAGCAGCTTAGTCAATCAGCCCCAGCATTTT.